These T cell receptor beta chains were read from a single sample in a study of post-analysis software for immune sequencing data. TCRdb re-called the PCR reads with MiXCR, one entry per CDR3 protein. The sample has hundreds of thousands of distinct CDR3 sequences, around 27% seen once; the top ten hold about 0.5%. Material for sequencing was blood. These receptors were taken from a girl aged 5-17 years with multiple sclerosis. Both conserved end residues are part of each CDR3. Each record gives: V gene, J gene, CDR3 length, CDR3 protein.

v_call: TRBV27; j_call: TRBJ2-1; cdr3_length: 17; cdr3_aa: CASSQGQLTHLNNEQFF
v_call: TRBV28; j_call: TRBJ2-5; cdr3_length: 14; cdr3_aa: CAVRLGRRGETQYF
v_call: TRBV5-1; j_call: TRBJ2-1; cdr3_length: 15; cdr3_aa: CASSLLAGTRDEQFF
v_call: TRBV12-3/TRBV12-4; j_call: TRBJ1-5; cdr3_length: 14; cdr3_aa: CASSAGTTNQPQHF
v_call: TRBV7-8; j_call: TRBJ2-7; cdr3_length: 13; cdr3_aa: CASSPGTQHEQYF
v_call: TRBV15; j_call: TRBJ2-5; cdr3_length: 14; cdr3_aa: CATSRNRVEETQYF
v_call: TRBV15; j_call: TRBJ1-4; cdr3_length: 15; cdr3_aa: CATSRAGTPDEKLFF
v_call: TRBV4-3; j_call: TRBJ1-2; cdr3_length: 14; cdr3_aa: CASSQVLGNQGYTF
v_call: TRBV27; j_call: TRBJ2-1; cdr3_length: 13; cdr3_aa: CASTNTGYNEQFF
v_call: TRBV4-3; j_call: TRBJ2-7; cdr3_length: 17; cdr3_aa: CASSQDRTGQPIYEQYF
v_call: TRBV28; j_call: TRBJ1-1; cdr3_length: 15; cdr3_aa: CASSLLTELNTEAFF
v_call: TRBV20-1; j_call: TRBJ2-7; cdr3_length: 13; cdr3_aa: CSARESNPYEQYF
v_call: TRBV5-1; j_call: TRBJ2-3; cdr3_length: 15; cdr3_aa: CASRAGTSSTDTQYF
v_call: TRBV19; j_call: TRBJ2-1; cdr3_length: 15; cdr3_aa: CASSFSGSGYNEQFF
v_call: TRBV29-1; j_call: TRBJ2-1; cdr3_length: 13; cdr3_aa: CSVDGTAYNVQFF
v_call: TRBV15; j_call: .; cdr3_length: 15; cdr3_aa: CATSRVTGGAQTQYF
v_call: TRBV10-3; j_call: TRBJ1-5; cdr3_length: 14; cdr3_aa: CAISVAGSNQPQHF
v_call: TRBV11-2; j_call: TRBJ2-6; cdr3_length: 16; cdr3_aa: CASSVQRGAGANVLTF
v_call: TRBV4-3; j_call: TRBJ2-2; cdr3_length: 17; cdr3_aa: CASSQGGRGLRTGELFF
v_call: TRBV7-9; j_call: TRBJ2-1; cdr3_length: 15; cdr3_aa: CASSFLAGGFNEQFF
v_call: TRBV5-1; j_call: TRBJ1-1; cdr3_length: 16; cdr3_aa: CASSSPGTFIHTEAFF
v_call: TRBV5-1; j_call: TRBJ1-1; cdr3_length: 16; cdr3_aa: CASSRRLGEGGTEAFF
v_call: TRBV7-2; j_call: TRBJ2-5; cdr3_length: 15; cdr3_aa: CASSLSGGDQETQYF
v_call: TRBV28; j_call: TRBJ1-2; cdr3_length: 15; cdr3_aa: CASCDWTIANYGYTF
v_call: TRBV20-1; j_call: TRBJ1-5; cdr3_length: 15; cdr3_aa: CSASRTFGSNQPQHF
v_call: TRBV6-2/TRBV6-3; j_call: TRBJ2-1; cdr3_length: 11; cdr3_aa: CASSSGSWQFF
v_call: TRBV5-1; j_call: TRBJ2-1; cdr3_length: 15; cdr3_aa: CASRGPATTLDEQFF